The 22 T cell receptor beta chains given below trace back to one sample, sequenced in a study of blood T cell repertoires in COVID-19. Here immunoSEQ multiplex PCR was the method, and the copy in TCRdb shows in-frame clones only, minus some. This sample has just over 300,000 clones, with roughly nine tenths found just once. The sample comprised peripheral blood. These receptors were taken from a man younger than 30 with active or convalescent COVID-19.

This sequence joins TRBV19 and TRBJ1-2; a possible D gene is TRBD1 (6 bases). The CDR3 is made up of 15 amino acids. Trimming stripped 6 bases from V and 0 bases from J, with 14 bases between. Germline V lookup: CDR1 LNHDA, CDR2 SQIVND (reference sequence). The CDR3: CASRYGQKTNYGYTF. CDR3 sequence (DNA): TGTGCCAGTAGATACGGACAGAAAACTAACTATGGCTACACCTTC. Drawing the rest from reference TRBV19 and TRBJ1-2, the complete variable domain is DGGITQSPKYLFRKEGQNVTLSCEQNLNHDAMYWYRQDPGQGLRLIYYSQIVNDFQKGDIAEGYSVSREKKESFPLTVTSAQKNPTAFYLCASRYGQKTNYGYTFGSGTRLTVV.

The V and J genes are TRBV28 and TRBJ2-2; tentative D call: TRBD1 (5 bases). The ends were cut back, 3 bases at V and 6 bases at J, with 8 bases in the middle. The length of the CDR3 is 13 residues. CDR1 and CDR2 from the germline V gene are MDHEN and SYDVKM. CDR3 region: CASSFWTSGELFF. DNA of the CDR3: TGTGCCAGCAGTTTTTGGACATCCGGGGAGCTGTTTTTT. The variable domain in full, completed from reference TRBV28 and TRBJ2-2, reads DVKVTQSSRYLVKRTGEKVFLECVQDMDHENMFWYRQDPGLGLRLIYFSYDVKMKEKGDIPEGYSVSREKKERFSLILESASTNQTSMYLCASSFWTSGELFFGEGSRLTVL.

This rearrangement joins TRBV6-1 to TRBJ2-3, with D perhaps matching TRBD1 (5 bases). This CDR3 spans 17 amino acids. The V gene's germline CDR1 is MNHNS and CDR2 SASEGT. Trimming cost V 4 bases and J 2 bases, with 19 bases left between them. The CDR3 coding sequence is TGTGCCAGCAGTGTCAGGGCCCGTGGTACTCCCACAGATACGCAGTATTTT. Its translation: CASSVRARGTPTDTQYF.

This sequence joins TRBV9 and TRBJ2-1, with 7 bases lining up with TRBD2. The germline gives CDR1 SGDLS, CDR2 YYNGEE. Germline trimming cut 0 bases from V and 6 bases from J; bases unmatched to any gene: 9. CDR3 length: 16 residues. The CDR3: CASSVGGGGMGNEQFF. The DNA for the CDR3 is TGTGCCAGCAGCGTAGGGGGCGGGGGAATGGGCAATGAGCAGTTCTTC.

This sequence joins TRBV29-1 and TRBJ2-4; 13 nucleotides agree with TRBD2. This CDR3 is built from 14 residues. Germline trimming cut 2 bases from V and 9 bases from J; bases unmatched to any gene: 4. The germline CDR1 and CDR2 sequences are SQVTM and ANQGSEA. In nucleotides, the CDR3 is TGCAGCGTTGAAACTAGCGGGGGGGCTATCATTCAGTACTTC. Its translation is CSVETSGGAIIQYF.

The gene calls are TRBV5-1 and TRBJ1-2; D possibly corresponds to TRBD1 (6 bases). Per the germline V gene, CDR1 is SGHRS and CDR2 is YFSETQ. The germline V and J ends were trimmed by 4 bases and 8 bases, with 15 bases remaining between them. The CDR3 totals 13 residues. The CDR3 nucleotides are TGCGCCAGCAGCCCGGAGGGGGGGGGCGGCTACACCTTC. Its protein product is CASSPEGGGGYTF.

This clone came up a few times. The chain couples TRBV4-1 to TRBJ1-1, with D perhaps TRBD1 (6 bases). The length of the CDR3 is 13 residues. Trimming cost V 2 bases and J 3 bases, with 7 bases left between them. The germline CDR1 and CDR2 sequences are MGHRA and YSYEKL. For the CDR3, the DNA is TGCGCCAGCAGCCAATCAGGGGACACTGAAGCTTTCTTT. Translating it yields CASSQSGDTEAFF.

This clone was found once. Other DNA sequences within the sample encode an identical CDR3. The V and J genes are TRBV19 and TRBJ1-1; the D is unclear. CDR3 size: 13 residues. The V gene lost 3 bases and the J gene lost 1 base, with 6 bases spanning the gap. The germline gives CDR1 LNHDA, CDR2 SQIVND (reference sequence). The DNA for the CDR3 is TGTGCCAGTAGTATTAGCAGGAACACTGAAGCTTTCTTT. Amino acid sequence: CASSISRNTEAFF.

The rearrangement joins TRBV5-1 to TRBJ1-2; the D gene is possibly TRBD1 (6 bases). V was trimmed by 6 bases and J by 7 bases, leaving 22 bases between them. This CDR3 is built from 15 residues. Germline CDR1 reads SGHRS; CDR2 reads YFSETQ. CDR3 nucleotide sequence: TGCGCCAGCACCGGCCCCCTACAGGGTCCTCTTGGCTACACCTTC. Its protein is CASTGPLQGPLGYTF.

The chain joins TRBV15 to TRBJ1-4; possible D gene TRBD1, 6 bases. The ends were cut back, 0 bases at V and 7 bases at J, with 12 bases in the middle. This CDR3 spans 15 amino acids. Germline CDR1 and CDR2: LNHNV and YYDKDF (reference sequence). The CDR3 DNA is TGTGCCACCAGCAGAGACTTAACAGGGACTGAAAAACTGTTTTTT. This gives the protein CATSRDLTGTEKLFF.

The chain is built from TRBV10-3 and TRBJ2-1; 9 nucleotides line up with TRBD2. Germline CDR1 and CDR2: ENHRY and SYGVKD. This CDR3 is built from 15 residues. Trimming took 2 bases from V and 8 from J; bases not matched to a gene: 7. As DNA, the CDR3 is TGTGCCATCAGTGAGGGTAGCGGGAGATTTGATGAGCAGTTCTTC. This gives the protein CAISEGSGRFDEQFF.

The chain recombines TRBV28 with TRBJ1-4, with no clear D. Per the germline V gene, CDR1 is MDHEN and CDR2 is SYDVKM. Trimming removed 10 bases at V and 10 bases at J, with 10 bases between. The length of the CDR3 is 10 residues. The CDR3 is CATEEGKLFF. CDR3 nucleotide sequence: TGTGCCACCGAGGAAGGAAAACTGTTTTTT.

The genes are TRBV6-1 and TRBJ2-2; 7 bases map to TRBD1. Germline V gene lookup returns CDR1 MNHNS and CDR2 SASEGT. The CDR3 has 18 residues. The J segment lost 3 bases and the V segment lost 2 bases, leaving 12 bases of the junction unmatched. The CDR3 reads CASSEYYAGTVDTGELFF. The CDR3 DNA reads TGTGCCAGCAGTGAATATTACGCCGGGACAGTAGACACCGGGGAGCTGTTTTTT.

The gene calls are TRBV28 and TRBJ2-6; D gene unclear. V was clipped by 5 bases and J by 2 bases, with 16 bases between them. Germline loops: CDR1 MDHEN, CDR2 SYDVKM. The CDR3 loop spans 17 amino acids. As DNA, the CDR3 is TGTGCCAGCAGTCCCTGGGCCTGGCAGGCTGGGGCCAACGTCCTGACTTTC. Translating gives CASSPWAWQAGANVLTF.

This chain connects TRBV12-3 or TRBV12-4 to TRBJ1-2; 10 positions agree with TRBD1. Trimming cost V 3 bases and J 13 bases; bases outside gene matches: 8. The length of the CDR3 is 13 residues. In DNA, the CDR3 is TGTGCCAGCAGTTTGGGACAGGGGCGTTTCTCCACCTTC. Protein: CASSLGQGRFSTF.

The rearrangement uses TRBV7-2 and TRBJ1-2; 11 nucleotides line up with TRBD1. CDR1 and CDR2 from the germline V gene are SGHTA and FQGNSA. V shed 4 bases and J 8 bases; nucleotides not matched to a gene: 6. The CDR3 loop spans 14 amino acids. The CDR3 spells CASSSPGQGVGYTF. The CDR3 region has the DNA TGTGCCAGCAGCTCCCCGGGACAGGGGGTAGGCTACACCTTC.

The genes are TRBV12-5 and TRBJ1-1; 7 bases agree with TRBD1. CDR1 and CDR2 (germline): LGHNT, FRNRAP. V lost 1 base, J lost 5 bases, and 4 bases stayed unmatched. CDR3 length: 14 amino acids. The chain's CDR3 is CASGLEGGWTEAFF. In DNA form, the CDR3 reads TGTGCTAGTGGTTTGGAAGGGGGCTGGACTGAAGCTTTCTTT.

V gene TRBV3-1 (or the pseudogene TRBV3-2) combines with J gene TRBJ2-5; no clear D. Per the germline V gene, CDR1 is LGHDT and CDR2 is YNNKEL (reference sequence). V lost 4 bases and J 5 bases, leaving 11 bases between the germline ends. The CDR3 runs 13 residues. The CDR3 loop is CASSPRGAETQYF. The CDR3 DNA reads TGTGCCAGCAGCCCGCGTGGTGCCGAGACCCAGTACTTC.

DNA for the CDR3: TGTGCCATCAACTCACAGGGGAACACCGGGGAGCTGTTTTTT. Translation: CAINSQGNTGELFF. This rearrangement joins TRBV10-3 to TRBJ2-2; D is perhaps TRBD1 (6 bases). Germline V gene lookup returns CDR1 ENHRY and CDR2 SYGVKD. The CDR3 has 14 residues. V was shortened by 7 bases and J by 1 base, with 10 bases between the two germline ends.

The genes are TRBV19 and TRBJ1-5; maybe TRBD1 (6 bases). Germline values: CDR1 LNHDA, CDR2 SQIVND (reference sequence). The CDR3 is 14 residues long. Trimming pared 7 bases from V and 1 base from J, leaving 11 bases between. CDR3 DNA: TGTGCCAGTACCGGGACACCGAGCAATCAGCCCCAGCATTTT. The encoded protein is CASTGTPSNQPQHF.

This clone was seen just once. J is TRBJ2-1 and V is TRBV5-1; 8 bases map to TRBD1. Trimming at V came to 0 bases and at J to 6 bases, leaving 8 bases not matched to a gene. The CDR3 consists of 16 residues. CDR1 and CDR2 (germline): SGHRS, YFSETQ. In DNA, the CDR3 is TGCGCCAGCAGCTTGGGGGGCACCACAGGGGGCAATGAGCAGTTCTTC. This codes for CASSLGGTTGGNEQFF.

The gene calls are TRBV11-2 and TRBJ1-6, with 8 bases that match TRBD1. Germline V gene data show CDR1 as SGHAT and CDR2 as FQNNGV. The V and J ends lost 6 bases and 9 bases, in that order; junction bases with no gene match: 13. This CDR3 is 16 amino acids long. DNA of the CDR3: TGTGCCAGCAGTAACCTGGACAGGGAGGTTTTTTCACCCCTCCACTTT. Encoded protein: CASSNLDREVFSPLHF.